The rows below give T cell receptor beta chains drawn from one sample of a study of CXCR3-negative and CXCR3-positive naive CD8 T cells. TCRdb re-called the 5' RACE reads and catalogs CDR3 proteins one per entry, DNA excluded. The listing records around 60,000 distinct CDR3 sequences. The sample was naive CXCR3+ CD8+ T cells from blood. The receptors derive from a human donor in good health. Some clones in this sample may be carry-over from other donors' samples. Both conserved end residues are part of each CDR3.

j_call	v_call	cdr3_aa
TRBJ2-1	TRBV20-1	CSARSLAGIRRLDEQFF
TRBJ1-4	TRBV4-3	CASSQDRAPATNEKLFF
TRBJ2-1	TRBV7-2	CASSLDWGTDNEQFF
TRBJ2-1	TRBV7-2	CASSLYAGVEWDEQFF
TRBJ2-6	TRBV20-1	CSARDRGAGANVLTF
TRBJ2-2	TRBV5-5	CASSTGGGGHGELFF
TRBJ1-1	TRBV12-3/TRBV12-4	CATRMNTEAFF
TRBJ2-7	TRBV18	CASSPPGGHSSYEQYF
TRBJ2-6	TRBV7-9	CASSPRTSGANVLTF
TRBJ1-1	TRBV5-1	CASSLVAMNTEAFF
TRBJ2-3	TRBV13	CASAAERGSTDTQYF
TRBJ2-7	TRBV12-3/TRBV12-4	CASSLGLGLAGNEQYF
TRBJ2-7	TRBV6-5	CASSYSRSGEQYF
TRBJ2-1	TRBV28	CASSLSYRQATYNEQFF
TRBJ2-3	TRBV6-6	CASSYSGAPSTDTQYF
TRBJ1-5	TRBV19	CASRDYSNQPQHF
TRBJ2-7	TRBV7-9	CASSSPSDLPEQYF
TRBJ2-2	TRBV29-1	CSVVGPDYTGELFF
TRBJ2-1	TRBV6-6	CASSYSTNNEQFF
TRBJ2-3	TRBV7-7	CASSLRFGGTGITDTQYF
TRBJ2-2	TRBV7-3	CASSLNLGAGELFF